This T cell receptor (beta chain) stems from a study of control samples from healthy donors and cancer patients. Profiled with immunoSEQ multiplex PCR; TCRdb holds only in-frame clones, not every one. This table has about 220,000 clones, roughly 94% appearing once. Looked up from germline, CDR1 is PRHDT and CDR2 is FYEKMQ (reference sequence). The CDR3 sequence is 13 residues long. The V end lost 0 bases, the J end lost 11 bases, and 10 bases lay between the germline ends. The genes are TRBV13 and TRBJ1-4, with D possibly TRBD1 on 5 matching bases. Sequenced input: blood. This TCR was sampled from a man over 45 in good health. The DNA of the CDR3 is TGTGCCAGCAGCTTAGGGGACGGGGGGAAACTGTTTTTT. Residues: CASSLGDGGKLFF. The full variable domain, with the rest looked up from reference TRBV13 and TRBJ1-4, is AAGVIQSPRHLIKEKRETATLKCYPIPRHDTVYWYQQGPGQDPQFLISFYEKMQSDKGSIPDRFSAQQFSDYHSELNMSSLELGDSALYFCASSLGDGGKLFFGSGTQLSVL.